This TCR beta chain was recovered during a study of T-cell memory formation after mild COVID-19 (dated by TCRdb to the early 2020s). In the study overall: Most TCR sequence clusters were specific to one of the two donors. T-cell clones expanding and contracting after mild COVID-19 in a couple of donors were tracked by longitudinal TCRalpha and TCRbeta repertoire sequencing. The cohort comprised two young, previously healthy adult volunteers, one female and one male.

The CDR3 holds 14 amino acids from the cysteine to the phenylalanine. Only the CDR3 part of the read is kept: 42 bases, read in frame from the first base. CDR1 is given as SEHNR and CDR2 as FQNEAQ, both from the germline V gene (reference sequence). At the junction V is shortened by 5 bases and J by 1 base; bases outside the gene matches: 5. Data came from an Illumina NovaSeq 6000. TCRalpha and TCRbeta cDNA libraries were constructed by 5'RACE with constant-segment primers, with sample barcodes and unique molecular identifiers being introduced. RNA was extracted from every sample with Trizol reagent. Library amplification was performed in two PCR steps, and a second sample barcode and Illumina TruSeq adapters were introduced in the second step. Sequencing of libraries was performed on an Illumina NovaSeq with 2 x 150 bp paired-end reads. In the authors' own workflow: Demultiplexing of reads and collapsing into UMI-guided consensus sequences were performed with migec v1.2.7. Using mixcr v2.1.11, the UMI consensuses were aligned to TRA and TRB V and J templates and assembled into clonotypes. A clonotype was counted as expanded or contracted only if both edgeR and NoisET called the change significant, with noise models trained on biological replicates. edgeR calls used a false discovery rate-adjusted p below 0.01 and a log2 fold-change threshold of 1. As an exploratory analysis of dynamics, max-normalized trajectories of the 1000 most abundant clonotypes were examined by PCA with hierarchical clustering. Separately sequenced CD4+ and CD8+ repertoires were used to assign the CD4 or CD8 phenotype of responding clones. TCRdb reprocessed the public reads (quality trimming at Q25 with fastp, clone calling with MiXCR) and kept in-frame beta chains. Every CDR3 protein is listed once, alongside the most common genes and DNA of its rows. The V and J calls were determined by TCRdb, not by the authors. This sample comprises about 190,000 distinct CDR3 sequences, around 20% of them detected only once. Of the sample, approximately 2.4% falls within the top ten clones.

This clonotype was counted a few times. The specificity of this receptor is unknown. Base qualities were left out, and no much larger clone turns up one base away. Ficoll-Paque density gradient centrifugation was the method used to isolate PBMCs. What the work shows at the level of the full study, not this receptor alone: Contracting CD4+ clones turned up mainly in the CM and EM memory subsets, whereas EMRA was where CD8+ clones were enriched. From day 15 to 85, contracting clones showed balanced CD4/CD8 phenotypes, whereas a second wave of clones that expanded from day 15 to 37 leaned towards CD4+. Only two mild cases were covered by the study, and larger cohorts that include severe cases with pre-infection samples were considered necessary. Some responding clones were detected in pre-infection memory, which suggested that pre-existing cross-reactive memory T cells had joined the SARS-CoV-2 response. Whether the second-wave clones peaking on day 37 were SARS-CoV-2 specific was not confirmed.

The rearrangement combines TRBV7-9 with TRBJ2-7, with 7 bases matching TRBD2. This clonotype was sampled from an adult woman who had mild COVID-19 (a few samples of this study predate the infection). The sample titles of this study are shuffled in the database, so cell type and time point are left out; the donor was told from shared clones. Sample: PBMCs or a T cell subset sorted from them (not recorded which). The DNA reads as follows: TGTGCCAGCAGCGCAACGGGGGGATCCTACGAGCAGTACTTC. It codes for CASSATGGSYEQYF.